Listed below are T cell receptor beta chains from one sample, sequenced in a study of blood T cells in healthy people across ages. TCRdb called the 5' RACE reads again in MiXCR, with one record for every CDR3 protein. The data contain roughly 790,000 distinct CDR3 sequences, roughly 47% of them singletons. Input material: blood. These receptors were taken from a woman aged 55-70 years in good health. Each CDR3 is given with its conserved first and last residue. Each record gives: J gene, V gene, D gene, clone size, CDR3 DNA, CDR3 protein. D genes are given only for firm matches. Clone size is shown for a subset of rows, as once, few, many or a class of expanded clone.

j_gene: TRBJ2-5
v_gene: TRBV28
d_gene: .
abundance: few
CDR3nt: TGTGCCAGCAGTTTAACGGGAGTGGCCGAGACCCAGTACTTC
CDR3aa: CASSLTGVAETQYF

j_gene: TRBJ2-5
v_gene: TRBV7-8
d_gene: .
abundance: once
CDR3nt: TGTGCCAGCAGTCCAGTGCGGGACCACGGGACCCAGTACTTC
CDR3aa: CASSPVRDHGTQYF

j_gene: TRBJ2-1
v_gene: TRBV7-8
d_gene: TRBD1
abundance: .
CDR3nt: TGTGCCAGCAGCTTAGTCTTGGCCGGGACAGGTTACAATGAGCAGTTCTTC
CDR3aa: CASSLVLAGTGYNEQFF

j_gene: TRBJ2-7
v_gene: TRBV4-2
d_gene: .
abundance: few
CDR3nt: TGTGCCAGCAGCCAAGAGGCGGCTAGGGTCGAGCAGTACTTC
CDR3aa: CASSQEAARVEQYF

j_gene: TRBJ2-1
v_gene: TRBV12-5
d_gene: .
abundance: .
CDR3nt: TGTGCTAGTGGTTTGTCTCCTAGTTTTGGTTCCTACGAGCAGTTCTTC
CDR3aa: CASGLSPSFGSYEQFF

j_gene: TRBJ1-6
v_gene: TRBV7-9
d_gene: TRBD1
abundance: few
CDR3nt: TGTGCCAGCAGCTTAGCCGGATTTGTGGACAGGGGAGATTCACCCCTCCACTTT
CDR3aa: CASSLAGFVDRGDSPLHF

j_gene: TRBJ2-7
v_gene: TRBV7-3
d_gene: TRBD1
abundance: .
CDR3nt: TGTGCCAGCAGCCGGGACAGGGGAAAACTCTACGAGCAGTACTTC
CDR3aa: CASSRDRGKLYEQYF

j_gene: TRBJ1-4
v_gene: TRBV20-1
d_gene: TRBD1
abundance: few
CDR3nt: TGCAGTGCTAGGGGGGACAGGGGCGCTGAAAAACTGTTTTTT
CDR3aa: CSARGDRGAEKLFF

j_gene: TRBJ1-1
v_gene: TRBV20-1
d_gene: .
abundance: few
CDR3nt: TGCAGTGCTAGGAGGGCAGGTCGAGAGGTAGCTGAAGCTTTCTTT
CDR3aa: CSARRAGREVAEAFF

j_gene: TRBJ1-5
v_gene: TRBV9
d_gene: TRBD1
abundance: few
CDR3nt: TGTGCCAGCGGAGATGGGACAGGGTATCAGCCCCAGCATTTT
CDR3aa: CASGDGTGYQPQHF

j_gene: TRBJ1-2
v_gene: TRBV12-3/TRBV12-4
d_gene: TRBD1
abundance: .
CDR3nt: TGTGCCAGCAGTCTTAGACAGGGGGCGAGCTATGGCTACACCTTC
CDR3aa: CASSLRQGASYGYTF

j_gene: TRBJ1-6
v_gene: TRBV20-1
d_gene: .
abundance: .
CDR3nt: TGCAGTGCTAGAGTACAGGCGGATTCACCCCTCCACTTT
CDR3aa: CSARVQADSPLHF

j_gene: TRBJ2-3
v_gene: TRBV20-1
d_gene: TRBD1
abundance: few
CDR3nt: TGCAGTGCTCCCCGGGACAGGGGGACAGATACGCAGTATTTT
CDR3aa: CSAPRDRGTDTQYF

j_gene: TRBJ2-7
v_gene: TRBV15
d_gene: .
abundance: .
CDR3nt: TGTGCCACCAGCAGAGATGGGGGGGCGCAAGGGGAGCAGTACTTC
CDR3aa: CATSRDGGAQGEQYF

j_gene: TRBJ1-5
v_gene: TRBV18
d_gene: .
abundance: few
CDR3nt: TGTGCCAGCTCACCAGTCGGCTTTAGCAATCAGCCCCAGCATTTT
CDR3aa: CASSPVGFSNQPQHF

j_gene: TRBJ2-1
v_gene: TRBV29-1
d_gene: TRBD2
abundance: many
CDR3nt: TGCAGCGTCGATTTGGGACTAGCGGAAAATGAGCAGTTCTTC
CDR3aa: CSVDLGLAENEQFF

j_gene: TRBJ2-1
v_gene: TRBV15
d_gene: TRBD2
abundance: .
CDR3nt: TGTGCCACCAGCAGGGGCACTAGCGGGGATAGTGAGCAGTTCTTC
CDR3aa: CATSRGTSGDSEQFF

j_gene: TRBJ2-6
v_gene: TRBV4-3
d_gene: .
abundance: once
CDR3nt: TGCGCCAGCAGCCAAAGTGGGGGAGCATCTGGGGCCAACGTCCTGACTTTC
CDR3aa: CASSQSGGASGANVLTF

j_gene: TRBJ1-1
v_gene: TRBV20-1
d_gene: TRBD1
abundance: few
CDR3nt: TGCAGTGCCCAGGGACAGGGAAAAGGTGAAGCTTTCTTT
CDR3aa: CSAQGQGKGEAFF

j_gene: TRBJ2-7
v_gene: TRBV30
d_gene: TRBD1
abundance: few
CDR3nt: TGTGCCGGGAACAGGGGGGCCTACGAGCAGTACTTC
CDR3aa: CAGNRGAYEQYF

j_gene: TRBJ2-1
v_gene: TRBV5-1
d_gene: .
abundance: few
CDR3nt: TGCGCCAGCAGCCCCCTTTTCGGCGGGGTTTCCTACAATGAGCAGTTCTTC
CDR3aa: CASSPLFGGVSYNEQFF

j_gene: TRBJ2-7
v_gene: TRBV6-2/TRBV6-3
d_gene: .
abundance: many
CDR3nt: TGTGCCAGCAGTTATTCCTCACCGTTTTGGAGGGAGCAGTACTTC
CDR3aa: CASSYSSPFWREQYF

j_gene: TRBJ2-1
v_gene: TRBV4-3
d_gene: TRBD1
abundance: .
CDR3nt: TGCGCCAGCAGCCAAGACCGCCAGGGGGCAAACAATGAGCAGTTCTTC
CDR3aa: CASSQDRQGANNEQFF

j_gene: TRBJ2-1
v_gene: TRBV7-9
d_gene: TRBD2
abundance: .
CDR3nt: TGTGCCGGCAGCTTAGGGAGCGGGATCTACAGTGAGCATTTCTTC
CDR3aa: CAGSLGSGIYSEHFF

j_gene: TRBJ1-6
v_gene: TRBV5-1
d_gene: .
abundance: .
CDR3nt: TGCGCCAGCAGCTTGGATGGGACAACCTATAATTCACCCCTCCACTTT
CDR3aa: CASSLDGTTYNSPLHF

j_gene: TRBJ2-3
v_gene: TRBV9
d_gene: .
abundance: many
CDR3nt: TGTGCCAGCAGCGCGGGGGCTATCCACACAGATACGCAGTATTTT
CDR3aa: CASSAGAIHTDTQYF

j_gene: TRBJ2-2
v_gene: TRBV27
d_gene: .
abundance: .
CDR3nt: TGTGCCAGCAGTTACGCAGCAGGGTCCGGGGAGCTGTTTTTT
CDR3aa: CASSYAAGSGELFF

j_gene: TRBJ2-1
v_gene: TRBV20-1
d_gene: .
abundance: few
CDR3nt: TGCAGTGCTAGATCCCAGCGATGGTCCTACAATAAGCAGTTCTTC
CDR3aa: CSARSQRWSYNKQFF

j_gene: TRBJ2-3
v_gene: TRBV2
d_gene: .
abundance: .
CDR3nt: TGTGCCAGCAGATTACTAGAAAGCACAGATACGCAGTATTTT
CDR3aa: CASRLLESTDTQYF